This T cell receptor (beta chain) emerged from a study of T cell responses to AZD1222 COVID-19 vaccine (dated by TCRdb to 2020 to 2023). For the study in its entirety: AZD1222 recipients whose second dose came at about 4 weeks and those whose second dose came at about 12 weeks were combined into one group, since spike-specific TCR depth and breadth did not differ between the two schedules. Trial participants were enrolled into age subgroups of 18-55, 56-69 and 70-plus years, which contained 148, 28 and 57 TCR-sequenced participants, respectively. A total of approximately 250 trial participants underwent TCR sequencing, of whom roughly 210 had received two doses of AZD1222 and 26 had received two doses of the MenACWY control vaccine.

V trim: 3 bases; J trim: 9 bases; unmatched bases: 9. The germline V gene encodes CDR1 MRHNA and CDR2 SNTAGT. From cysteine to phenylalanine, the CDR3 is 15 amino acids long. The sequence is cut down to CDR3 DNA, 45 bases in frame from base 1. Per the publication, the time point label means: baseline before first vaccination. Samples from vaccinated people were obtained from the UK trials COV001 and COV002, which included a single-blind randomized controlled phase 2/3 trial of AZD1222 (ChAdOx1 nCoV-19) in healthy adults. For TCRbeta chain sequencing, PBMC samples from trial participants were taken at day 0 and at day 28 after the second dose. The count of this clone is one. The clone's antigen remains unknown. No qualities accompany the bases; no much larger clone lies one base away. What the authors observed across the whole study: In the small 56-69-year group, the increase in depth fell short of significance, most likely because of low power. Only five or six AZD1222 recipients were SARS-CoV-2 seropositive at baseline, limiting conclusions about previously exposed vaccinees. The whole spike protein was spanned by vaccine-associated CD4 TCRs, and dominant responses were seen in regions 160-218 and 743-854. Nearly half of unique spike-specific TCRs reportedly recognized epitopes outside regions mutated in the B.1.351 and B.1.1.7 variants. Participants were mostly white British, with more females than males. The authors suggested clonal diversity may have been underestimated. Spike-specific TCR breadth and depth rose significantly after two AZD1222 doses compared with day 0 and with MenACWY recipients. Because no day 14 peak-response samples were available, repertoires were characterized only after the peak T cell response.

The CDR3 regions of human TCRbeta chains were analyzed by immunosequencing. As for the authors' bioinformatics: TCRs in the repertoires were compared against a reference library of SARS-CoV-2-specific TCRs that had been generated with the MIRA antigen-specificity platform. Breadth meant the fraction of unique TCRs that were SARS-CoV-2-associated, whereas depth meant the fraction of total T cells that were SARS-CoV-2-associated. Using the MIRA data, each spike-specific TCR was mapped to the spike region that the TCR reacts to and placed in a CD4 or CD8 class. Log10-transformed breadth and depth values were compared by one-way ANOVA with Sidak's multiple comparisons tests. TCRdb took this table from immuneACCESS and kept in-frame rearrangements with V and J called. Such tables lack part of the clones; where checked against another copy, unresolved V genes explain under half of the gap, and the rest is unexplained. D and trimming come from the DNA, and the V and J calls and clone size come from that table. Recorded for this sample are 140,000 to 150,000 clones; 80% to 95% of them occurred a single time. Of the sample, around 3.6% is held by the ten largest clones.

The TCR was taken from an adult in good health. Here the chain combines TRBV6-4 and TRBJ2-1, and TRBD2 aligns with 9 junction nucleotides. Sequenced material: peripheral blood, taken on day 0 of AZD1222 vaccination. The CDR3 reads CASSEWLAGTVEQFF. In nucleotides, the sequence is TGTGCCAGCAGTGAATGGCTAGCGGGAACCGTTGAGCAGTTCTTC.